These 10 T cell receptor beta chains were all obtained from the same sample, sequenced in a study of technical replicates of blood from several donors. TCRdb's table, derived via immunoSEQ multiplex PCR, lists solely in-frame clones and lacks some. The repertoire holds tens of thousands of clones, approximately 94% seen once, with 2.5% to 3.5% in the top ten. The sequenced material came from PBMCs. These receptors were collected from a human donor in good health. Some clones in this sample may be carry-over from other donors' samples.

The chain joins TRBV6-5 to TRBJ1-2; 10 nucleotides align to TRBD1. The CDR3 contains 14 residues. The junction had 5 bases not matched to a gene; V was cut back by 7 bases and J by 3 bases. CDR1 and CDR2 (germline): MNHEY, SVGAGI. The CDR3 loop is CASKSTGGDYGYTF. CDR3 nucleotide sequence: TGTGCCAGCAAGTCGACAGGGGGCGACTATGGCTACACCTTC.

The gene calls are TRBV5-1 and TRBJ2-7; 15 bases fit TRBD2. Losses at the gene ends were 0 bases for V and 5 bases for J; bases not matched to a gene: 12. This CDR3 region has 19 residues. Germline CDR1 SGHRS, CDR2 YFSETQ. CDR3 DNA sequence: TGCGCCAGCAGCTTGGGGGGACTAGCGGGAGGATGGCGCCCGAACGAGCAGTACTTC. Encoded protein: CASSLGGLAGGWRPNEQYF.

The V and J genes are TRBV10-3 and TRBJ2-1; D is perhaps TRBD1 (5 bases). Germline CDR1 is ENHRY and CDR2 is SYGVKD. The CDR3 extends over 12 amino acids. Trimming removed 2 bases from V and 9 bases from J, with 8 bases in between. The CDR3 DNA sequence: TGTGCCATCAGTGAGAGGGGTACTGAGCAGTTCTTC. Translation: CAISERGTEQFF.

This clone was seen just once. The gene calls are TRBV7-2 and TRBJ2-5; 11 bases fit TRBD1. With V trimmed by 5 bases and J by 5 bases, 7 bases remained unmatched. Germline CDR1 and CDR2: SGHTA and FQGNSA. The CDR3 contains 15 residues. In DNA form, the CDR3 reads TGTGCCAGCAGCCCACAGGGACAGGGGGGGGAGACCCAGTACTTC. Amino acid sequence: CASSPQGQGGETQYF.

V gene TRBV5-1 combines with J gene TRBJ2-3; TRBD2 matches 8 bases. This CDR3 has 14 amino acids. Trimming took 4 bases from V and 5 from J; bases not matched to a gene: 6. CDR1 and CDR2 (germline): SGHRS, YFSETQ. CDR3 in amino acids: CASSTSGTRDTQYF. Here the CDR3 DNA reads TGCGCCAGCAGCACCTCCGGGACTAGAGATACGCAGTATTTT.

V and J are TRBV4-3 and TRBJ2-7; a weak D match, TRBD1 (6 bases). This CDR3 has 15 residues. The V gene's germline CDR1 is LGHNA and CDR2 YSLEER. V lost 2 bases to trimming and J lost 3 bases, with 14 bases between them. The CDR3 DNA is TGCGCCAGCAGCCAATACAGGGACCACTTCTACGAGCAGTACTTC. Protein: CASSQYRDHFYEQYF.

This clone was counted a single time. The rearrangement uses TRBV4-3 and TRBJ2-3, with unresolved D. The germline V and J ends were trimmed by 1 base and 2 bases, with 10 bases remaining between them. The CDR3 is 15 residues long. CDR1 is LGHNA, CDR2 YSLEER, per germline. CDR3 sequence reads: CASSQGQLVTDTQYF. The CDR3 region has the DNA TGCGCCAGCAGCCAAGGCCAGCTAGTCACAGATACGCAGTATTTT.

The J gene is TRBJ2-4, the V gene TRBV6-6; 9 bases align to TRBD1. Per germline, CDR1 MNHNY and CDR2 SVGAGI (reference sequence). This CDR3 is built from 15 residues. The junction had 9 bases not matched to a gene; V was cut back by 5 bases and J by 7 bases. CDR3 coding DNA: TGTGCCAGCAGTCCCCTGGGACAGGGCGGGAACATTCAGTACTTC. Translated: CASSPLGQGGNIQYF.

The chain has TRBV4-2 and TRBJ2-2; 8 bases map to TRBD2. Looked up from germline, CDR1 is LGHNA and CDR2 is YNFKEQ. V shed 3 bases and J 6 bases; nucleotides not matched to a gene: 6. The CDR3 runs to 15 residues. The CDR3: CASSHSGAGAGELFF. CDR3 nucleotide sequence: TGTGCCAGCAGCCATAGCGGGGCTGGGGCCGGGGAGCTGTTTTTT.

The CDR3: CASSFYLETQYF. CDR3 bases: TGTGCCAGCAGTTTTTATTTGGAGACCCAGTACTTC. This rearrangement joins TRBV5-4 to TRBJ2-5; D not certain. The CDR3 has 12 amino acids. V dropped 5 bases and J dropped 5 bases, with 10 bases sitting between them. Germline values: CDR1 SGHNT, CDR2 YYREEE (reference sequence).